A single sample gave rise to the 14 T cell receptor beta chains below, sequenced in a study of T cells in Graves' hyperthyroidism and ophthalmopathy. Template material for amplifying TCR beta CDR3 regions consisted of RNA transcripts. TCR CDR3 underwent first-round RT-PCR with the HTBI primer set. One entry per CDR3 protein, called by TCRdb with MiXCR from the multiplex PCR reads. The data hold around 560,000 distinct CDR3 sequences, with around 17% observed a single time. Sequences were obtained from blood. The receptor source for this set is a woman aged 18-29 years with Graves' hyperthyroidism.

The V and J genes are TRBV7-2 and TRBJ2-7; TRBD2 aligns across 7 bases. Germline assignment: CDR1 SGHTA and CDR2 FQGNSA. The CDR3 runs to 15 residues. The V gene end was trimmed by 0 bases and the J gene end by 3 bases; junction bases not matched to a gene: 5. The CDR3 is CASSLAGTMNYEQYF. As DNA, the CDR3 is TGTGCCAGCAGCTTAGCCGGGACTATGAACTACGAGCAGTACTTC.

The J gene is TRBJ2-1, the V gene TRBV19; D perhaps matches TRBD2 (6 bases). The CDR3 spans 15 residues. V lost 4 bases and J lost 1, with 11 bases in between. Germline CDR1 is LNHDA and CDR2 is SQIVND (reference sequence). This CDR3 reads CASSSLASSYNEQFF. DNA for the CDR3: TGTGCCAGTAGTAGTCTAGCGAGTTCCTACAATGAGCAGTTCTTC.

This clonotype was recorded many times. V and J are TRBV6-1 and TRBJ1-6, with 8 bases lining up with TRBD1. V dropped 5 bases and J dropped 6; count of bases not matched to a gene: 6. The germline CDR1 and CDR2 sequences are MNHNS and SASEGT. The CDR3 is 15 residues long. CDR3 amino acids: CASSLLTGANSPLHF. The CDR3 DNA reads TGTGCCAGCAGTCTCTTGACAGGGGCTAATTCACCCCTCCACTTT.

This clonotype was seen ten or more times. The rearrangement uses TRBV11-3 and TRBJ2-7; the D call may be TRBD1 or TRBD2 (5 bases each). In germline, CDR1 is SGHNT, CDR2 YENEEA. V was trimmed by 5 bases and J by 3 bases, leaving 14 bases between them. CDR3 size: 14 residues. CDR3 in amino acids: CASSHRDHDYEQYF. Here the CDR3 DNA reads TGTGCCAGCAGCCACCGGGACCACGACTACGAGCAGTACTTC.

This clonotype was detected ten times or more. V gene TRBV20-1 combines with J gene TRBJ2-7; 11 nucleotides match TRBD2. This CDR3 comprises 13 residues. The germline V gene has CDR1 DFQATT and CDR2 SNEGSKA (reference sequence). J gave up 4 bases and V 8 bases, and 7 bases lay outside the gene matches. CDR3 residues: CSPETSGSYEQYF. DNA of the CDR3: TGCAGTCCAGAAACTAGCGGGAGTTACGAGCAGTACTTC.

The CDR3 reads CSARGTSGGYEQYF. CDR3 DNA: TGCAGTGCTAGAGGGACTAGCGGGGGGTACGAGCAGTACTTC. This chain links TRBV20-1 with TRBJ2-7, with 14 bases aligning to TRBD2. CDR1 DFQATT and CDR2 SNEGSKA come from the germline V gene (reference sequence). After removal of 1 base from V and 4 bases from J, the junction contained 0 bases not matched to a gene. This CDR3 spans 14 amino acids.

This clonotype was detected a few times. The chain combines TRBV6-1 with TRBJ1-1; TRBD1 matches 7 bases. Per the germline V gene, CDR1 is MNHNS and CDR2 is SASEGT. With 6 bases clipped from V and 7 bases from J, the junction kept 17 bases outside the gene matches. This CDR3 has 16 amino acids. CDR3 bases: TGTGCCAGCAGACAAACTCCGAGACAGGGTTTCCATGAAGCTTTCTTT. Translated, it gives CASRQTPRQGFHEAFF.

This sequence joins TRBV5-6 and TRBJ2-1; 8 bases match TRBD1. The J segment lost 5 bases and the V segment lost 3 bases, leaving 4 bases of the junction unmatched. Per the germline V gene, CDR1 is SGHDT and CDR2 is YYEEEE. The CDR3 extends over 14 amino acids. In DNA form, the CDR3 reads TGTGCCAGCAGCTGGACAGGGCGCAACAATGAGCAGTTCTTC. Translating it yields CASSWTGRNNEQFF.

This clonotype was counted at least ten times. The J gene is TRBJ1-4, the V gene TRBV29-1; 8 nucleotides line up with TRBD1. The CDR3 sequence is 13 residues long. Germline assignment: CDR1 SQVTM and CDR2 ANQGSEA. Germline trimming cut 5 bases from V and 2 bases from J; bases unmatched to any gene: 1. Here the CDR3 DNA reads TGCAGCGTTTGGGACAGGACTAATGAAAAACTGTTTTTT. Translating it yields CSVWDRTNEKLFF. The entire variable domain, with the rest obtained from reference TRBV29-1 and TRBJ1-4, is as follows: SAVISQKPSRDICQRGTSLTIQCQVDSQVTMMFWYRQQPGQSLTLIATANQGSEATYESGFVIDKFPISRPNLTFSTLTVSNMSPEDSSIYLCSVWDRTNEKLFFGSGTQLSVL.

This clonotype was found a few times. The V call is TRBV5-1, the J call TRBJ1-2; 7 nucleotides line up with TRBD1. This CDR3 region has 17 residues. J gave up 1 base and V 4 bases, and 13 bases lay outside the gene matches. The germline V gene encodes CDR1 SGHRS and CDR2 YFSETQ. CDR3 loop: CASSARVQGSRNYGYTF. CDR3 nucleotide sequence: TGCGCCAGCAGCGCAAGGGTACAGGGGTCTCGTAACTATGGCTACACCTTC.

The chain carries TRBV29-1 and TRBJ2-2, with 14 bases identical to TRBD2. Germline-derived CDR1 and CDR2 are SQVTM and ANQGSEA. There are 14 residues in the CDR3. The V and J ends lost 7 bases and 6 bases, in that order; junction bases with no gene match: 4. CDR3 residues: CSGRLAGGPGELFF. CDR3 in DNA: TGCAGCGGTCGACTAGCGGGAGGGCCCGGGGAGCTGTTTTTT.

Remarks on this clonotype: A much more abundant neighbour one base away suggests this may be a read error. J is TRBJ1-2 and V is TRBV7-9; D is undetermined. CDR3 size: 15 residues. CDR1 and CDR2 (germline): SEHNR, FQNEAQ (reference sequence). The CDR3, as DNA: TGTGCCAGCAGCTCCGACGGGCAACCTAACTATGGCTGCACCTTC. Protein sequence: CASSSDGQPNYGCTF.

This clonotype has just a few counts. The CDR3 spells CASSKLLAGVGTGELFF. As DNA, the CDR3 is TGTGCCAGCAGTAAACTACTAGCGGGAGTTGGTACCGGGGAGCTGTTTTTT. The chain recombines TRBV2 with TRBJ2-2, with 11 bases that match TRBD2. Germline values: CDR1 SNHLY, CDR2 FYNNEI. The CDR3 totals 17 residues. V gave up 5 bases and J gave up 5 bases; unmatched junction bases: 10.

This clonotype was found a few times. The chain links TRBV11-2 to TRBJ2-5, with D possibly matching TRBD2 (7 bases). The germline V and J ends were trimmed by 6 bases and 2 bases, with 19 bases remaining between them. Per the germline V gene, CDR1 is SGHAT and CDR2 is FQNNGV. The CDR3 extends over 16 amino acids. The CDR3: CASRRGGGGRQETQYF. CDR3 DNA sequence: TGTGCCAGCAGACGGGGAGGGGGGGGCCGGCAAGAGACCCAGTACTTC.